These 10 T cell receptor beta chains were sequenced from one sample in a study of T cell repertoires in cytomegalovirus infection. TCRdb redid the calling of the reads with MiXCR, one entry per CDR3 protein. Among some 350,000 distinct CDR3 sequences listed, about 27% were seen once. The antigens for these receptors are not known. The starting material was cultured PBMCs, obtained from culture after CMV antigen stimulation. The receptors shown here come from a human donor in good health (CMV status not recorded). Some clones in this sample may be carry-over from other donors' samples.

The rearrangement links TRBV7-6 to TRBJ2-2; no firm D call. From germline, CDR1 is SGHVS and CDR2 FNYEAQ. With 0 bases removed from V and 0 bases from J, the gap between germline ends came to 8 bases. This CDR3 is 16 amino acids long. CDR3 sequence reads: CASSLAADPNTGELFF. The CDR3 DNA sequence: TGTGCCAGCAGCTTAGCGGCAGACCCGAACACCGGGGAGCTGTTTTTT.

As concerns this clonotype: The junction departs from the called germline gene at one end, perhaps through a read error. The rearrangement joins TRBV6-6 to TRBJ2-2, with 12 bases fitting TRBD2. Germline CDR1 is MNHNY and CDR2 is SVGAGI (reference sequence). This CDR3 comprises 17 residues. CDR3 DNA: TGTGCCAGCAGATACGGACTAGCGGGGACCTCCACCGGGAAGCTGTTTTTT. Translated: CASRYGLAGTSTGKLFF.

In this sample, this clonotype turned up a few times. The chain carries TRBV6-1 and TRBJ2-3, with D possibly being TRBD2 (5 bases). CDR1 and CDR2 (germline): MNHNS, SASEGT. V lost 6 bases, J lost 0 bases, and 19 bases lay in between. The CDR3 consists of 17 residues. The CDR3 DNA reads TGTGCCAGCAGGCCCTTATCCCGGACTTCTAGCACAGATACGCAGTATTTT. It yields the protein CASRPLSRTSSTDTQYF.

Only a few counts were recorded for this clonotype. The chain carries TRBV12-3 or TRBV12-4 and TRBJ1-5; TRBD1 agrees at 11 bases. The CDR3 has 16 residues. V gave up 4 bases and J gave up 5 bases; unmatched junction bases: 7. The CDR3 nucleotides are TGTGCCAGCAGTTCATGGGACAGGGGGTACGATCAGCCCCAGCATTTT. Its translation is CASSSWDRGYDQPQHF.

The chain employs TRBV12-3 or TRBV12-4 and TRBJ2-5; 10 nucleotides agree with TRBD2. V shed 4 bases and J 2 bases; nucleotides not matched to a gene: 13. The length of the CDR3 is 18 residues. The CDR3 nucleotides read TGTGCCAGCAGTTGGGGGAGAGGACTAGCGGAACCGCAAGAGACCCAGTACTTC. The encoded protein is CASSWGRGLAEPQETQYF.

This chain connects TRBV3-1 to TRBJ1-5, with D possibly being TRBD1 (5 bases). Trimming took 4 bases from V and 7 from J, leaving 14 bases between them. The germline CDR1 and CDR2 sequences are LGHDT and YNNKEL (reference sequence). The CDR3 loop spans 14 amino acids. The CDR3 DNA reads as TGTGCCAGCAGCCCCGGGGGGGGAGCACAGCCCCAGCATTTT. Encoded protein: CASSPGGGAQPQHF.

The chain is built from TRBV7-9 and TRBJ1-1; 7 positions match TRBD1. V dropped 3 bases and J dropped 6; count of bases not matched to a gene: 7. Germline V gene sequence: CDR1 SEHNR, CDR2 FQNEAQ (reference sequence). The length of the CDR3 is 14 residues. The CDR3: CASSLTGMGAEAFF. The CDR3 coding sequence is TGTGCCAGCAGCTTGACAGGGATGGGGGCTGAAGCTTTCTTT.

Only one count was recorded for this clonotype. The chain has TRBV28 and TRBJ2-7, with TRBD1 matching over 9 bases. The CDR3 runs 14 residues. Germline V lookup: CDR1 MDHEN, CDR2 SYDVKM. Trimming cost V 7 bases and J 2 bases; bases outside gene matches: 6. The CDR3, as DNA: TGTGCCAGCATTATGGGGACAGGGACCTACGAGCAGTACTTC. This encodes CASIMGTGTYEQYF.

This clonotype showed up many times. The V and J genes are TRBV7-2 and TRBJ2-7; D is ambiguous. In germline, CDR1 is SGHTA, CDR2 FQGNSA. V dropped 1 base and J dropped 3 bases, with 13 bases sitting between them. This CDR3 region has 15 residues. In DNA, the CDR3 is TGTGCCAGCAGCTTAGAGGCGTCCGTTAGCTACGAGCAGTACTTC. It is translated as CASSLEASVSYEQYF.

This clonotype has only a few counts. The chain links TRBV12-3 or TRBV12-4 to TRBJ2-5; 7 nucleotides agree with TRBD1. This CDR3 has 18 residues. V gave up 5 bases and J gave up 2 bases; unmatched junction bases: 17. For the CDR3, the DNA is TGTGCCAGCAGTCCTAGCCTGACTCCCGGGACAGAACAAGAGACCCAGTACTTC. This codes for CASSPSLTPGTEQETQYF.